Sequencing of this T cell receptor beta chain was carried out in a study of cytomegalovirus exposure and HLA in healthy donors. Study in general: When 398 donors were genotyped, about 81% of them were found to fall in the Caucasian-associated ancestry cluster.

A multiplex PCR was run with 60 Vbeta primers and 13 Jbeta primers. Profiling relied on immunoSEQ multiplex PCR, and the TCRdb table lists in-frame clones only, not all of them. Counted here are 150,000 to 200,000 clones, more than 70% occurring once; the ten biggest clones make up approximately 1.1%. In regard to this clone: No antigen is known for it.

General study points: Most TCR sequences were uncommon, yet certain public TCRs appeared in many donors.

V was trimmed by 3 bases and J by 6 bases, leaving 7 bases between them. Germline CDR1 reads SGHDT; CDR2 reads YYEEEE. This CDR3 is 12 amino acids long. The receptor was isolated from a woman between 40 and 55 years old in good health and CMV-seronegative. The genes are TRBV5-6 and TRBJ1-5; no clear D. Sample: PBMCs. CDR3 DNA: TGTGCCAGCAGCTCCGTCGGTCAGCCCCAGCATTTT. Encoded protein: CASSSVGQPQHF.